A single sample gave rise to the 23 T cell receptor beta chains below, sequenced in a study of chemoradiotherapy in HPV16-positive cancers. The data were produced by immunoSEQ multiplex PCR, yet TCRdb's version contains in-frame clones alone and is incomplete. The data show about 930 clones, approximately 90% seen once. The specimen was tumor tissue, collected from a patient who underwent chemoradiotherapy. These receptors originate from a human donor with HPV-associated anogenital cancer.

This clone appeared a few times. This chain joins TRBV12-2 and TRBJ2-7; TRBD2, the table's D call, was not compared with the DNA. TRBV12-2 corresponds to a pseudogene. CDR3 length equals 13 residues. The CDR3 nucleotides are TGTGCAAGTCGCTTAGCCAAACGGGGCGAGCAGTACTTC. It is translated as CASRLAKRGEQYF.

The rearrangement uses TRBV7-9 and TRBJ1-6; D gene unclear. The CDR3 has 14 amino acids. Germline loops: CDR1 SEHNR, CDR2 FQNEAQ (reference sequence). The germline V and J ends were trimmed by 1 base and 4 bases, with 5 bases remaining between them. CDR3 coding DNA: TGTGCCAGCAGCTTAGGGCCGTATAATTCACCCCTCCACTTT. Its protein is CASSLGPYNSPLHF.

The genes are TRBV5-1 and TRBJ2-7; 9 nucleotides align to TRBD1. Germline V lookup: CDR1 SGHRS, CDR2 YFSETQ. The CDR3 is 14 amino acids. Unmatched junction bases numbered 5, after V lost 2 bases and J lost 5 bases. In DNA form, the CDR3 reads TGCGCCAGCAGCTTTTCACAGGGGGCCAACGAGCAGTACTTC. Residues: CASSFSQGANEQYF.

As concerns this clone: The germline gene is not matched at one end of the junction; a read error may be the cause. V is TRBV30 and J is TRBJ1-2; D unclear. CDR1 and CDR2 (germline): GTSNPN, SVGIG (reference sequence). The CDR3 runs 12 residues. CDR3: CAWSVGKYGYAF. The CDR3 DNA reads as TGTGCCTGGAGTGTAGGGAAGTATGGCTACGCCTTC.

CDR3 protein: CSVGRGQEANYGYTF. CDR3 coding DNA: TGCAGCGTGGGACGGGGACAGGAGGCTAACTATGGCTACACCTTC. The J gene is TRBJ1-2, the V gene TRBV29-1, with 8 bases identical to TRBD1. Germline lookup yields CDR1 SQVTM and CDR2 ANQGSEA. Losses at the gene ends were 6 bases for V and 0 bases for J; bases not matched to a gene: 9. The CDR3 spans 15 residues.

The V gene is TRBV5-5, the J gene TRBJ1-1, with D unclear. The CDR3 spans 13 residues. The germline V gene has CDR1 SGHKS and CDR2 YYEKEE (reference sequence). Trimming shortened V by 0 bases and J by 1 base, and 4 bases separated the two germline ends. As DNA, the CDR3 is TGTGCCAGCAGCTTGGACAGGAACACTGAAGCTTTCTTT. Translating it yields CASSLDRNTEAFF.

This chain's CDR3 is CASSYSQGANSPLHF. The DNA for the CDR3 is TGTGCCAGCAGTTACTCACAGGGGGCTAATTCACCCCTCCACTTT. J is TRBJ1-6 and V is TRBV6-5; the match to TRBD1 covers 9 bases. CDR3 length: 15 residues. Unmatched junction bases numbered 0, after V lost 0 bases and J lost 6 bases. The germline CDR1 and CDR2 sequences are MNHEY and SVGAGI.

This chain connects TRBV5-1 to TRBJ2-7; D may be TRBD1 or TRBD2 (5 bases each). Germline V CDR1 and CDR2: SGHRS, YFSETQ. CDR3 length: 15 residues. V dropped 4 bases and J dropped 4 bases, with 18 bases sitting between them. DNA for the CDR3: TGCGCCAGCAGCCCGCAAGGGACGGGCTGGTACGAGCAGTACTTC. Its translation is CASSPQGTGWYEQYF.

This rearrangement joins TRBV29-1 to TRBJ2-7; D might be TRBD2 (6 bases). The CDR3 totals 14 residues. CDR1 is SQVTM, CDR2 ANQGSEA, per germline. V lost 4 bases, J lost 3 bases, and 16 bases lay in between. CDR3 coding DNA: TGCAGCGTTGGGGGGGATTTGCAGGGCTACGAGCAGTACTTC. Protein product: CSVGGDLQGYEQYF.

The chain recombines TRBV18 with TRBJ2-7; TRBD1 might be the D (6 bases). The CDR3 sequence is 13 residues long. Germline CDR1 KGHSH, CDR2 LQKENI. Trimming removed 6 bases from V and 3 bases from J, with 12 bases in between. CDR3 sequence (DNA): TGTGCCAGCTCTGCTGACAGGTTCTACGAGCAGTACTTC. Encoded protein: CASSADRFYEQYF.

The rearrangement joins TRBV4-1 to TRBJ1-1; D is uncertain. Germline V lookup: CDR1 MGHRA, CDR2 YSYEKL. The CDR3 is 14 residues long. V lost 1 base to trimming and J lost 6 bases, with 12 bases between them. In DNA form, the CDR3 reads TGCGCCAGCAGCCAAGTGTTGGGGAGACCTGAAGCTTTCTTT. It is translated as CASSQVLGRPEAFF.

CDR3: CASSVATGGGTDGELFF. CDR3 sequence (DNA): TGTGCCAGCAGCGTAGCTACAGGGGGAGGGACGGACGGGGAGCTGTTTTTT. This sequence joins TRBV9 and TRBJ2-2; D is perhaps TRBD1 (8 bases). V shed 0 bases and J shed 7 bases, with 19 bases lying between them. The length of the CDR3 is 17 residues. Germline assignment: CDR1 SGDLS and CDR2 YYNGEE.

This chain connects TRBV6-5 to TRBJ2-7; 7 bases match TRBD1. Trimming at V came to 5 bases and at J to 7 bases, leaving 11 bases not matched to a gene. Germline lookup yields CDR1 MNHEY and CDR2 SVGAGI. The CDR3 totals 14 residues. The CDR3 here is CASSRGDSLREQYF. In DNA, the CDR3 is TGTGCCAGCAGTAGAGGGGACAGCCTTAGGGAGCAGTACTTC.

This chain connects TRBV19 to TRBJ1-5; TRBD1 is a possible D gene (5 bases). Germline CDR1 reads LNHDA; CDR2 reads SQIVND (reference sequence). V dropped 5 bases and J dropped 4 bases, with 9 bases sitting between them. CDR3 size: 13 residues. The CDR3 region has the DNA TGTGCCAGTAGTCAGGGTAATAATCAGCCCCAGCATTTT. This gives the protein CASSQGNNQPQHF.

The V gene is TRBV6-5, the J gene TRBJ1-1; D ambiguous. The V gene's germline CDR1 is MNHEY and CDR2 SVGAGI. Trimming took off 0 bases at V and 4 bases at J, with 12 bases between the two ends. The CDR3 contains 15 residues. CDR3 sequence reads: CASSYSVLAVTEAFF. As DNA, the CDR3 is TGTGCCAGCAGTTACTCGGTTCTGGCGGTCACTGAAGCTTTCTTT.

The chain links TRBV9 to TRBJ2-3; 8 positions match TRBD2. From germline, CDR1 is SGDLS and CDR2 YYNGEE. The CDR3 is 16 amino acids. Trimming cost V 1 base and J 4 bases; bases outside gene matches: 8. DNA of the CDR3: TGTGCCAGCAGCGTATCCGGGACTAGTCGCTCAGATACGCAGTATTTT. This translates into CASSVSGTSRSDTQYF. The complete variable domain, with remaining parts taken from reference TRBV9 and TRBJ2-3, reads DSGVTQTPKHLITATGQRVTLRCSPRSGDLSVYWYQQSLDQGLQFLIQYYNGEERAKGNILERFSAQQFPDLHSELNLSSLELGDSALYFCASSVSGTSRSDTQYFGPGTRLTVL.

CDR3 coding DNA: TGTGCCTGGGGGACCTCAGGGGAGCTGTTTTTT. It specifies CAWGTSGELFF. The chain joins TRBV30 to TRBJ2-2; D might be TRBD1 or TRBD2, each matching 5 bases. The germline V gene has CDR1 GTSNPN and CDR2 SVGIG (reference sequence). Trimming cost V 5 bases and J 8 bases, with 9 bases left between them. The CDR3 runs 11 residues.

The chain carries TRBV2 and TRBJ2-1; weak D call: TRBD1 (6 bases). The CDR3 is 12 amino acids. The V end was cut by 6 bases, the J end by 9 bases, with 12 bases between. CDR1 SNHLY and CDR2 FYNNEI come from the germline V gene. The CDR3 spells CASSWGQGEQFF. DNA for the CDR3: TGTGCCAGCAGCTGGGGGCAAGGTGAGCAGTTCTTC. The full variable domain, rest sourced from reference TRBV2 and TRBJ2-1, is EPEVTQTPSHQVTQMGQEVILRCVPISNHLYFYWYRQILGQKVEFLVSFYNNEISEKSEIFDDQFSVERPDGSNFTLKIRSTKLEDSAMYFCASSWGQGEQFFGPGTRLTVL.

The chain links TRBV30 to TRBJ1-2, with D uncertain. Trimming cost V 0 bases and J 5 bases, with 7 bases left between them. Germline V lookup: CDR1 GTSNPN, CDR2 SVGIG (reference sequence). The CDR3 spans 12 residues. CDR3 in amino acids: CAWSVGKYGYTF. The DNA of the CDR3 is TGTGCCTGGAGTGTAGGGAAGTATGGCTACACCTTC.

By proportion, this clone is hyperexpanded. The chain links TRBV4-3 to TRBJ2-3; 9 nucleotides line up with TRBD2. Germline loops: CDR1 LGHNA, CDR2 YSLEER. Trimming took 1 base from V and 8 from J; bases not matched to a gene: 10. The CDR3 consists of 16 residues. DNA for the CDR3: TGCGCCAGCAGCCAAGGCCACGCGGGGGGGCGAGGTACGCAGTATTTT. This translates into CASSQGHAGGRGTQYF.

The rearrangement links TRBV21-1 to TRBJ1-3; no check of the table's D call, TRBD1, against the DNA was made. TRBV21-1 is termed a pseudogene. This CDR3 is 18 amino acids long. CDR3 coding DNA: TGTGCCAGCCCCGAAGGGGACAGGGGGCTGGAGAGTGGAAACACCATATATTTT. Its protein is CASPEGDRGLESGNTIYF.

V and J are TRBV7-2 and TRBJ1-1, with unresolved D. Germline loops: CDR1 SGHTA, CDR2 FQGNSA. CDR3 length: 13 residues. Trimming left V 0 bases short and J 8 bases short, with 10 bases between. CDR3 DNA: TGTGCCAGCAGCTTAGCGGGCTACGGAGAAGCTTTCTTT. This encodes CASSLAGYGEAFF.

This chain joins TRBV2 and TRBJ2-2; TRBD2 aligns across 10 bases. Germline CDR1 reads SNHLY; CDR2 reads FYNNEI. The V and J ends lost 8 bases and 3 bases, in that order; junction bases with no gene match: 3. CDR3 length: 14 residues. CDR3 bases: TGTGCCAGCGGGACTAGCGATTACACCGGGGAGCTGTTTTTT. It encodes CASGTSDYTGELFF.